The T cell receptor (beta chain) described here comes from a study of T cells in Graves' hyperthyroidism and ophthalmopathy. Germline lookup yields CDR1 SGHTA and CDR2 FQGTGA. This CDR3 spans 13 amino acids. Trimming removed 8 bases from V and 4 bases from J, with 14 bases in between. Authors of the study amplified TCR beta CDR3 regions from RNA transcripts. The primer set for the first-round RT-PCR of the TCR CDR3 was HTBI. TCRdb independently ran MiXCR on the multiplex PCR reads; one entry per CDR3 protein. The data show 800,000 or so distinct CDR3 sequences, 35% to 40% seen once. Only a few counts were recorded for this clonotype. A lack of ophthalmopathy progression within 18 months defined stable Graves' hyperthyroidism. The PBMCs had their origin in 7.5 to 10 ml of fresh peripheral blood.

Sequenced input: blood. V and J are TRBV7-3 and TRBJ1-1; no clear D. This receptor was taken from a man between 18 and 29 years old with Graves' hyperthyroidism. The CDR3 nucleotides read TGTGCCAGCCGCAAGGATCCGGGCACTGAAGCTTTCTTT. Protein: CASRKDPGTEAFF.